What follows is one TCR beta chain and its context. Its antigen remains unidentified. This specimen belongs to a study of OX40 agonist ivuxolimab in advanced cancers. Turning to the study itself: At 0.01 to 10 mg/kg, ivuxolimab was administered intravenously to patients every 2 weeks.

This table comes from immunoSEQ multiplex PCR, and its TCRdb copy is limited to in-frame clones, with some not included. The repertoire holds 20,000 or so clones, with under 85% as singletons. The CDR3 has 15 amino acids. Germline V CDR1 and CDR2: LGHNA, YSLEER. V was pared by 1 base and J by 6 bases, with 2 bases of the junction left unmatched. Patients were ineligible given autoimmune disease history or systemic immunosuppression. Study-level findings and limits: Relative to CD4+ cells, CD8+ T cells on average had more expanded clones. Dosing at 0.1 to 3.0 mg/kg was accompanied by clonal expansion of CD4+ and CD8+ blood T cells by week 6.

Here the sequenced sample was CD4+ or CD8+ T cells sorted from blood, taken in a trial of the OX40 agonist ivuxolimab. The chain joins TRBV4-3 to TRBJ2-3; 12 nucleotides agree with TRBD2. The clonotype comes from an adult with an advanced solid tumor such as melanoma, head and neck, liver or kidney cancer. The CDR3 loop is CASSQGLAGADTQYF. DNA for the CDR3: TGCGCCAGCAGCCAAGGACTAGCGGGGGCGGATACGCAGTATTTT.